This T cell receptor beta chain came from a study of Graves' ophthalmopathy and Graves' hyperthyroidism. The CDR3 covers 12 residues. Trimming cost V 6 bases and J 6 bases, with 12 bases left between them. Transcripts of RNA were the source for amplifying TCR beta CDR3 regions. Following a first-round RT-PCR that used HTBI primers, a second-round multiplex PCR was carried out. TCRdb reprocessed the multiplex PCR reads via MiXCR and lists one record per CDR3 protein. The sample has almost 400,000 distinct CDR3 sequences; around 19% are singletons. Uncontrolled infections, other autoimmune diseases, pregnancy or lactation barred patients from enrollment.

The material sequenced was peripheral blood. This TCR came from a woman younger than 30 with Graves' ophthalmopathy. The chain joins TRBV12-3 or TRBV12-4 to TRBJ2-7, with a weak D call TRBD2 (5 bases). CDR3 region: CASRVLEGEQYF. CDR3 nucleotides: TGTGCCAGCAGAGTACTAGAGGGCGAGCAGTACTTC.